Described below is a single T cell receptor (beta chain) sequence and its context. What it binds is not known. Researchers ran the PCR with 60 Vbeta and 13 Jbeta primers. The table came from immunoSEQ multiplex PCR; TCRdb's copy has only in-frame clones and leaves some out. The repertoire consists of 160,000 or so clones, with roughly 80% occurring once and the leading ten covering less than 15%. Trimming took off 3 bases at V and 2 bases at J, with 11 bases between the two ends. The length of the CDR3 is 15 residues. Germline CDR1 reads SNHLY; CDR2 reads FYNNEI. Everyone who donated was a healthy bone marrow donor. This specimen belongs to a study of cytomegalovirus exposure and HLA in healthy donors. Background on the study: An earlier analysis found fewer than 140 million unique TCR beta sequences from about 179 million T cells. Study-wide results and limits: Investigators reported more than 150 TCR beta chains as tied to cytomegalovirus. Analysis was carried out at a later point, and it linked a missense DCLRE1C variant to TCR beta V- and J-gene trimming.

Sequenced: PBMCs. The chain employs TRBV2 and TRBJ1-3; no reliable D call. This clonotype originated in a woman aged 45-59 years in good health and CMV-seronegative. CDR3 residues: CASSEGWAPGNTIYF. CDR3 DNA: TGTGCCAGCAGTGAGGGCTGGGCCCCTGGAAACACCATATATTTT.